Listed below are T cell receptor beta chains from one sample, sequenced in a study of naive and memory T cell subsets. TCRdb analysed the 5' RACE reads with MiXCR anew, one entry per CDR3 protein. The sample has about 48,000 distinct CDR3 sequences; about 4.8% are singletons. The receptors were sampled from a female donor in good health. Both conserved end residues are part of each CDR3. D genes are given only for firm matches.

D | V | CDR3
TRBD1 | TRBV4-1 | CASSQEGTVFDYGYTF
TRBD1 | TRBV6-6 | CASTRDRGRTEAFF
TRBD2 | TRBV27 | CASKQGTSGRRGTDTQYF
. | TRBV3-1 | CASSQDRAAVDEQFF
. | TRBV28 | CASSLVGGYNEQFF
. | TRBV7-9 | CASSSQQGISSPLHF
TRBD1 | TRBV19 | CASTNTRTGDFVYTDTQYF
. | TRBV29-1 | CSVEGPKGSYNEQFF
TRBD2 | TRBV29-1 | CSVRDYLRETQYF
. | TRBV27 | CASSMTGPSGANVLTF
. | TRBV5-1 | CASSVATASGGTDTQYF
. | TRBV4-3 | CASSREDSRTYEQYF
. | TRBV5-1 | CASSSGQNGEQYF
TRBD1 | TRBV20-1 | CSAIGTANTEAFF
. | TRBV29-1 | CSVEERAASTDTQYF
. | TRBV13 | CASSLGRMSSGNTIYF
TRBD2 | TRBV27 | CASSLTNLLAASPNEQFF
. | TRBV29-1 | CSVYVQGRTKETQYF